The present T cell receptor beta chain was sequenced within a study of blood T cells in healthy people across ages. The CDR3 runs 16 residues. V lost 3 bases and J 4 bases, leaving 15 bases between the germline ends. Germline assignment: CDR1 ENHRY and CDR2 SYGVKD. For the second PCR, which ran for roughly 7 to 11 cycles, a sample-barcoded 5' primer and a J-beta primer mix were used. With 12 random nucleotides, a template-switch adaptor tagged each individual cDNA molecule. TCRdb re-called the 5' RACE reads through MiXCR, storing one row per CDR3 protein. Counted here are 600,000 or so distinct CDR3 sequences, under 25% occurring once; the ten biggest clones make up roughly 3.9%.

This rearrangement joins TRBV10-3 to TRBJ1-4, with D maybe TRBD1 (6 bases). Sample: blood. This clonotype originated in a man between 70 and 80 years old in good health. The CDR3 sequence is CAISDRQGSDNEKLFF. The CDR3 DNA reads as TGTGCCATCAGTGACCGGCAGGGGTCCGATAATGAAAAACTGTTTTTT.